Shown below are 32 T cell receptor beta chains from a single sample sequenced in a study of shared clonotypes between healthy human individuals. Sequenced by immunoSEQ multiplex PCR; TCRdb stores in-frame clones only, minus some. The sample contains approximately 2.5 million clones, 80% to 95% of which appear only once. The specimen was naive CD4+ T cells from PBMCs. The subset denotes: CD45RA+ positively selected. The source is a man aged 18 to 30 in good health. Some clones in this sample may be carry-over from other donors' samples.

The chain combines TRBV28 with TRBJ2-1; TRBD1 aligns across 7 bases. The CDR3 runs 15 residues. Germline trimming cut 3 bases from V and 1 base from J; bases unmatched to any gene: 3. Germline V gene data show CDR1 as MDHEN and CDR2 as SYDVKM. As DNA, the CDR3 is TGTGCCAGCAGTTTGGTCAGGGGGTCCTACAATGAGCAGTTCTTC. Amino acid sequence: CASSLVRGSYNEQFF.

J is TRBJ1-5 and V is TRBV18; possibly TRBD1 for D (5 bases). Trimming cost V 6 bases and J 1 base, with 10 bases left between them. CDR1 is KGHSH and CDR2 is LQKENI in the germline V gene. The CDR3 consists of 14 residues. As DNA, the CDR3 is TGTGCCAGCTCCCGGGACGGGAGCAATCAGCCCCAGCATTTT. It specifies CASSRDGSNQPQHF.

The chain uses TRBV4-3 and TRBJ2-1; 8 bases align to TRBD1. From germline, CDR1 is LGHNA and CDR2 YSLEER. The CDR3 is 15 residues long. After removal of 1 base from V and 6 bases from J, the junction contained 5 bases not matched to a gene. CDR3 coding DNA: TGCGCCAGCAGCCAAGCCCGGACAGGGAGCAATGAGCAGTTCTTC. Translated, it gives CASSQARTGSNEQFF.

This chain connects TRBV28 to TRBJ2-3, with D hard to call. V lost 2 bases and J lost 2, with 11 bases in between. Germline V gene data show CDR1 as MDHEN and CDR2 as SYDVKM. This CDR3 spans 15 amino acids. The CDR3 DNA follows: TGTGCCAGCAGTTTAGGGTCTTCTTTCACAGATACGCAGTATTTT. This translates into CASSLGSSFTDTQYF.

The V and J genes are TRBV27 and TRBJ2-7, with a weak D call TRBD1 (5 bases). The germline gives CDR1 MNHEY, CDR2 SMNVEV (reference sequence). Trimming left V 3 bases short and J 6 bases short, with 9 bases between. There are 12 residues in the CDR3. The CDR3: CASSFLGLEQYF. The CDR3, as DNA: TGTGCCAGCAGTTTCCTGGGGCTCGAGCAGTACTTC.

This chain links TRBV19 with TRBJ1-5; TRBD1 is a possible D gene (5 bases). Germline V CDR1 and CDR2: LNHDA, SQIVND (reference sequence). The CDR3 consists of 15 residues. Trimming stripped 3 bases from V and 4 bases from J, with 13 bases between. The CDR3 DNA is TGTGCCAGTAGTATTATCGCGACAGCTAATCAGCCCCAGCATTTT. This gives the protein CASSIIATANQPQHF.

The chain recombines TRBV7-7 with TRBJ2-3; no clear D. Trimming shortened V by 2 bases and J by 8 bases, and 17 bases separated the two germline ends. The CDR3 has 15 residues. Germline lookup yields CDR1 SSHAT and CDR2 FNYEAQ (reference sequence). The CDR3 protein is CASSLRLGLASTQYF. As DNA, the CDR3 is TGTGCCAGCAGCTTAAGGCTGGGTCTGGCGAGTACGCAGTATTTT. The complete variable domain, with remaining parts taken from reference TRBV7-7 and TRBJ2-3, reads GAGVSQSPRYKVTKRGQDVTLRCDPISSHATLYWYQQALGQGPEFLTYFNYEAQPDKSGLPSDRFSAERPEGSISTLTIQRTEQRDSAMYRCASSLRLGLASTQYFGPGTRLTVL.

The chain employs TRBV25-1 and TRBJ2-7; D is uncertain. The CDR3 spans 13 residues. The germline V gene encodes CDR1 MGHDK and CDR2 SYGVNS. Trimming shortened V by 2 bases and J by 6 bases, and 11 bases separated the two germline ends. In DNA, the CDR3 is TGTGCCAGCAGTGAAGGAGCAAGGACCGAGCAGTACTTC. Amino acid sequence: CASSEGARTEQYF.

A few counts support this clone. CDR3 sequence: CASSLDRGLATEAFF. Here the CDR3 DNA reads TGTGCCAGCAGTTTAGACAGGGGGCTGGCCACTGAAGCTTTCTTT. V and J are TRBV27 and TRBJ1-1, with 10 bases aligning to TRBD1. Germline values: CDR1 MNHEY, CDR2 SMNVEV (reference sequence). The CDR3 consists of 15 residues. Germline trimming cut 2 bases from V and 4 bases from J; bases unmatched to any gene: 4.

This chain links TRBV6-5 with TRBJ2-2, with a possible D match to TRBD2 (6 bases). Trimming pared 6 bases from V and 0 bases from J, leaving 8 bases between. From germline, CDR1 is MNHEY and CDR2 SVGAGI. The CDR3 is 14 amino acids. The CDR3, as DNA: TGTGCCAGCAGGAGGACTACGAACACCGGGGAGCTGTTTTTT. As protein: CASRRTTNTGELFF.

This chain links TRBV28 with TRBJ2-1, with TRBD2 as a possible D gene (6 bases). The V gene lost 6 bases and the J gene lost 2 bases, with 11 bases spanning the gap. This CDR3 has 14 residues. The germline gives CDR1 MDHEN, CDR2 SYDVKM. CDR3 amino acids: CASSERAAYNEQFF. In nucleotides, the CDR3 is TGTGCCAGCAGCGAGCGGGCTGCCTACAATGAGCAGTTCTTC.

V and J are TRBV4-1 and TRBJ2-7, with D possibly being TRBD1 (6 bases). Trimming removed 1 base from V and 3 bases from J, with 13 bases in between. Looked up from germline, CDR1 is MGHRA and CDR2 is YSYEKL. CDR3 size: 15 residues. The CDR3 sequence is CASSQVSRTDYEQYF. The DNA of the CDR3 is TGCGCCAGCAGCCAAGTCTCAAGGACAGACTACGAGCAGTACTTC.

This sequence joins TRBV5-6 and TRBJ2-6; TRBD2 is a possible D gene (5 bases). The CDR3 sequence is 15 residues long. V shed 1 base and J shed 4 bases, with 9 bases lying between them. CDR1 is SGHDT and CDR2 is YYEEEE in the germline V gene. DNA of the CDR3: TGTGCCAGCAGCTTGTCGGGGTCCGGGGCCAACGTCCTGACTTTC. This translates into CASSLSGSGANVLTF.

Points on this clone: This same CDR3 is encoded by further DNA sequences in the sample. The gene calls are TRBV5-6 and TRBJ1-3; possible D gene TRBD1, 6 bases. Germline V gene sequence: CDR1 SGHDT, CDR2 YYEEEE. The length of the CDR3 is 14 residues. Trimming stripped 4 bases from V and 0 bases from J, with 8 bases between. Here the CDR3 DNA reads TGTGCCAGCAGCCTGGACAGCTCTGGAAACACCATATATTTT. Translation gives CASSLDSSGNTIYF.

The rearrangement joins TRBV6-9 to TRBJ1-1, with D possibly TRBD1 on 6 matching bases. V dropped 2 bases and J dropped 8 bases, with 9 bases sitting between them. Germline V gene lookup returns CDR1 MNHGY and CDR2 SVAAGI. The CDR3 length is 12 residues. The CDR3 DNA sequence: TGTGCCAGCAGTTATGGCAGGGGCGAAGCTTTCTTT. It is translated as CASSYGRGEAFF.

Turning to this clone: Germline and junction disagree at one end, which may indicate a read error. The CDR3 region has the DNA TGTGCCAACAGTCCCCGGCGACAGGTCAGCTCTGGAAACACCATATATTTT. This translates into CANSPRRQVSSGNTIYF. The chain couples TRBV28 to TRBJ1-3; D may be TRBD1 (6 bases). The germline V gene encodes CDR1 MDHEN and CDR2 SYDVKM. This CDR3 spans 17 amino acids.

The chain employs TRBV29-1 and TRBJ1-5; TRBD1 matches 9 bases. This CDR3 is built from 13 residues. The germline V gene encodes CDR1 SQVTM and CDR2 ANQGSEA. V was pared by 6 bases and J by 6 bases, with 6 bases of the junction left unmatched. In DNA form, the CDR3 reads TGCAGCGTGGGAACAGGGGGCTCTCAGCCCCAGCATTTT. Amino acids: CSVGTGGSQPQHF.

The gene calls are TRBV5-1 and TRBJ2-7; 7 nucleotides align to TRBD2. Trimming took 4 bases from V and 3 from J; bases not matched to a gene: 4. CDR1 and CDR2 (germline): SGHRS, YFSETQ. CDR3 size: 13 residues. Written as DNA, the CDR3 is TGCGCCAGCAGCGCCAGCGGGATCTACGAGCAGTACTTC. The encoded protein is CASSASGIYEQYF.

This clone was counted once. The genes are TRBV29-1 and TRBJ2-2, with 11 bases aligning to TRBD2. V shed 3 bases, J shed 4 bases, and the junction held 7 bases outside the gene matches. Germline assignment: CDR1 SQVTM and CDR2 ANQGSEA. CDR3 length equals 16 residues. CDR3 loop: CSVDLAGGPSTGELFF. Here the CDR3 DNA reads TGCAGCGTTGATTTAGCGGGAGGGCCGAGCACCGGGGAGCTGTTTTTT.

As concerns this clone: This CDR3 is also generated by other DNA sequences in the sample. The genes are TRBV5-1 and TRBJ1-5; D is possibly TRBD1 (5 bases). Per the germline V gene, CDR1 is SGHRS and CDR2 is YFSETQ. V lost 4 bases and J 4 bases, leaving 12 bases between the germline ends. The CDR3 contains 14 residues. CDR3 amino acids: CASSTGTENQPQHF. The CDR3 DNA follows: TGCGCCAGCAGCACCGGGACTGAGAATCAGCCCCAGCATTTT. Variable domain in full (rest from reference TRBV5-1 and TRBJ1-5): KAGVTQTPRYLIKTRGQQVTLSCSPISGHRSVSWYQQTPGQGLQFLFEYFSETQRNKGNFPGRFSGRQFSNSRSEMNVSTLELGDSALYLCASSTGTENQPQHFGDGTRLSIL.

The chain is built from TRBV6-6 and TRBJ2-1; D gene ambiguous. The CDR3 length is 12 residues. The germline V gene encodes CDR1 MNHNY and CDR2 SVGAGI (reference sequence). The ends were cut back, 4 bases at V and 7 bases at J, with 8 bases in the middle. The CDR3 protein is CASSSRKNEQFF. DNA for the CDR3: TGTGCCAGCAGTTCACGGAAAAATGAGCAGTTCTTC.

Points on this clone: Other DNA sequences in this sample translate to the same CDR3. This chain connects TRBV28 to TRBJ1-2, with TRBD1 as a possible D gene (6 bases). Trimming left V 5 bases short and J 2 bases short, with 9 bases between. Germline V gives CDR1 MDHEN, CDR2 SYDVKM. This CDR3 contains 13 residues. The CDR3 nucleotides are TGTGCCAGCAGTCTGACAGGAAACTATGGCTACACCTTC. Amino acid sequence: CASSLTGNYGYTF.

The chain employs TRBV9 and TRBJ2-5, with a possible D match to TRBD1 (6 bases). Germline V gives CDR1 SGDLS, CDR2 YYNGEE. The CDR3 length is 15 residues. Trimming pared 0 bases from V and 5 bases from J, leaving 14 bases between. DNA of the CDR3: TGTGCCAGCAGCGTAGCGACAGGTCGTCTGGAGACCCAGTACTTC. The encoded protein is CASSVATGRLETQYF.

DNA for the CDR3: TGTGCCAGTAGTCCCTCCACCGGGACTAGCGTCAATGAGCAGTTCTTC. This gives the protein CASSPSTGTSVNEQFF. The chain joins TRBV19 to TRBJ2-1; 10 nucleotides agree with TRBD2. The V gene end was trimmed by 5 bases and the J gene end by 6 bases; junction bases not matched to a gene: 10. The germline gives CDR1 LNHDA, CDR2 SQIVND (reference sequence). This CDR3 is 16 amino acids long.

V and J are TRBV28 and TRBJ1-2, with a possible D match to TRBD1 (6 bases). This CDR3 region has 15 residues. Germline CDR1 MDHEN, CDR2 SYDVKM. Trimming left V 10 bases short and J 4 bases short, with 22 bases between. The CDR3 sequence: CATVESGQISYGYTF. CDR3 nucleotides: TGTGCCACAGTGGAATCTGGACAGATATCCTATGGCTACACCTTC.

The CDR3 sequence: CASSLNRGDTYEQYF. The CDR3 DNA sequence: TGTGCCAGCTCGCTTAACAGGGGCGACACCTACGAGCAGTACTTC. The gene calls are TRBV18 and TRBJ2-7; 7 bases are a match to TRBD1. This CDR3 region has 15 residues. V lost 6 bases to trimming and J lost 2 bases; unmatched junction nucleotides: 10. Looked up from germline, CDR1 is KGHSH and CDR2 is LQKENI.

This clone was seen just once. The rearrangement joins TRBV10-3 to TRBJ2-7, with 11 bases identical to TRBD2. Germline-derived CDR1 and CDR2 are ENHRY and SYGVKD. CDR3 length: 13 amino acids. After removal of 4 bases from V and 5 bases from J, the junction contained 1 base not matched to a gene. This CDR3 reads CAISVAGGDEQYF. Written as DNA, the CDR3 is TGTGCCATCAGTGTAGCGGGAGGGGACGAGCAGTACTTC.

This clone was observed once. CDR3: CASTPTGTDTQYF. CDR3 sequence (DNA): TGTGCCAGCACCCCGACCGGGACAGATACGCAGTATTTT. The chain links TRBV6-6 to TRBJ2-3; the D is unclear. The CDR3 spans 13 residues. Germline CDR1 MNHNY, CDR2 SVGAGI (reference sequence). The ends were cut back, 7 bases at V and 3 bases at J, with 11 bases in the middle.

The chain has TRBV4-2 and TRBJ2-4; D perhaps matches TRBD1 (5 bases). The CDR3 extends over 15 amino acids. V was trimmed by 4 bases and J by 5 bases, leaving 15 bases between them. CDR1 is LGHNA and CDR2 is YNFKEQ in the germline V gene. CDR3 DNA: TGTGCCAGCAGCCCCTCCGTGGGCAGGGAAAACATTCAGTACTTC. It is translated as CASSPSVGRENIQYF.

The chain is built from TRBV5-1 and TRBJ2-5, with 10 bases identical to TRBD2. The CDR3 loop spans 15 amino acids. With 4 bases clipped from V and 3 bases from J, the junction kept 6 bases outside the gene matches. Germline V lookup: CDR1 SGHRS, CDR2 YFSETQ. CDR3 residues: CASSASGRMEETQYF. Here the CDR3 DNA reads TGCGCCAGCAGCGCTAGCGGGAGAATGGAAGAGACCCAGTACTTC.

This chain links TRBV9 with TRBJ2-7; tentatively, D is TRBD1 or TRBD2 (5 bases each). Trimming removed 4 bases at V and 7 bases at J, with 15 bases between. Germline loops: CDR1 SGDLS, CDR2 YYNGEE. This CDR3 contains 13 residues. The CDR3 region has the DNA TGTGCCAGCAGCAGGGACCCAACCGGAGAGCAGTACTTC. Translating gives CASSRDPTGEQYF.

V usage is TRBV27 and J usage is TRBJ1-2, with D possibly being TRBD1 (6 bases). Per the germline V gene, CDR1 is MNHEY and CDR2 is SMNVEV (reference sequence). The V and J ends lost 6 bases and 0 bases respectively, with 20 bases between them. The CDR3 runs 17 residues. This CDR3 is CASSSGLGGGSNYGYTF. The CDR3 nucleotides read TGTGCCAGCAGCTCCGGGCTGGGGGGGGGCTCTAACTATGGCTACACCTTC.